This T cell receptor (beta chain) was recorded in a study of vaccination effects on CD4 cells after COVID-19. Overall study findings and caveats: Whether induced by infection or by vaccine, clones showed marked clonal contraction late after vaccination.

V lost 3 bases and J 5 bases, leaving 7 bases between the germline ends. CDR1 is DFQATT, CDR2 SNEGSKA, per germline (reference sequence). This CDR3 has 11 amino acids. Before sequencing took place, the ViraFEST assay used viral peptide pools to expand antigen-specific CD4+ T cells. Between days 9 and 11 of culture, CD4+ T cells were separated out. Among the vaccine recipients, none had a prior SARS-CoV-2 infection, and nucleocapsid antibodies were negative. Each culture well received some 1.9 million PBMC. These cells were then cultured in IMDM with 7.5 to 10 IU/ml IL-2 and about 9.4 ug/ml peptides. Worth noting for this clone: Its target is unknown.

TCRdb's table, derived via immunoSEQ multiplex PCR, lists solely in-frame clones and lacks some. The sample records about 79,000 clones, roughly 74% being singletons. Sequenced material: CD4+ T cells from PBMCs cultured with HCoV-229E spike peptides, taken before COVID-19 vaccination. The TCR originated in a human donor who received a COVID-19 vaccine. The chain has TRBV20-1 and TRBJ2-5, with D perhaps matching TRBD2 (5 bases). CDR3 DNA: TGCAGTGCTAGGGAGGTGGAGACCCAGTACTTC. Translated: CSAREVETQYF.